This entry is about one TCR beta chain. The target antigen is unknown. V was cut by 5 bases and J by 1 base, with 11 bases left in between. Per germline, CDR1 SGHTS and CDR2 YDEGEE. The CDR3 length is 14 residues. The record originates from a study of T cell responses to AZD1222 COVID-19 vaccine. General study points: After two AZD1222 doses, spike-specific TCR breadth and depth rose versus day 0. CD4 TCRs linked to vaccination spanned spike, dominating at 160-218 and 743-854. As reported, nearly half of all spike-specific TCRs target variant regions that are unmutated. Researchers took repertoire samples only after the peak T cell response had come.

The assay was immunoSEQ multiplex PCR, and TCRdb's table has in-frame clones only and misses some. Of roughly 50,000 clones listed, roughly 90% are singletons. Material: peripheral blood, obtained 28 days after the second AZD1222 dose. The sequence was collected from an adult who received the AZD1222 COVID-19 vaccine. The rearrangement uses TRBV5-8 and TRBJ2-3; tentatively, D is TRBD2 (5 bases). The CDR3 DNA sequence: TGTGCCAGCAGGCGGACTTATCGCACAGATACGCAGTATTTT. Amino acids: CASRRTYRTDTQYF.